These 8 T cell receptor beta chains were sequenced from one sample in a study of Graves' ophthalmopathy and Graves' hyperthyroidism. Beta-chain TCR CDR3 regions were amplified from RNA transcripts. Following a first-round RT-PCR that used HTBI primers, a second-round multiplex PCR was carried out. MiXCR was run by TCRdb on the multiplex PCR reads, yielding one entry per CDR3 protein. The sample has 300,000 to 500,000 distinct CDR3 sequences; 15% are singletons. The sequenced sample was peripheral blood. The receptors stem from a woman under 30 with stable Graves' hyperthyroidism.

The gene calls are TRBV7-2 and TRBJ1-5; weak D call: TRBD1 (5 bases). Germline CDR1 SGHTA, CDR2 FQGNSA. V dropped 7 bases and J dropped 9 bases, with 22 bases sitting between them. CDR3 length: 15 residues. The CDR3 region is CASTLSPGYGRPQHF. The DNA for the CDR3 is TGTGCCAGCACCCTTAGCCCAGGGTACGGTCGGCCCCAGCATTTT.

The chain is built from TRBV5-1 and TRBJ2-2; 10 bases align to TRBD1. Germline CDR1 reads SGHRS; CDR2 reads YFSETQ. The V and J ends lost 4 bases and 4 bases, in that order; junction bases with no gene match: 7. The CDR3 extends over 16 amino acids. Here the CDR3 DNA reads TGCGCCAGCAGCCCCGGGACAGGGGTAATCACCGGGGAGCTGTTTTTT. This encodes CASSPGTGVITGELFF.

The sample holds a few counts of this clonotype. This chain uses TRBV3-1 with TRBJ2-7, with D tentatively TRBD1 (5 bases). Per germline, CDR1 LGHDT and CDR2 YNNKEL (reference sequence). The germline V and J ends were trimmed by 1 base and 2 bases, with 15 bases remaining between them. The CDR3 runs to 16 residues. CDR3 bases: TGTGCCAGCAGCCAAGTGTTGAGAACAGGTACCTACGAGCAGTACTTC. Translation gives CASSQVLRTGTYEQYF.

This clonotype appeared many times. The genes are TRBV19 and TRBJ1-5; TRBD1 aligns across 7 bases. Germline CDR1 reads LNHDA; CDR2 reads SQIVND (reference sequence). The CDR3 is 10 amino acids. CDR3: CATGSQPQHF. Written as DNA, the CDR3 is TGTGCGACAGGGTCTCAGCCCCAGCATTTT.

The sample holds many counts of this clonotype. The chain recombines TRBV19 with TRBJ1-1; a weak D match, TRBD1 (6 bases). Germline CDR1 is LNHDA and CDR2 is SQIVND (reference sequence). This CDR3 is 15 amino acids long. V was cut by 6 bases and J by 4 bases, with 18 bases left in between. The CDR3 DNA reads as TGTGCCAGTAGGTCCAGGACAGCGAGGGGCACTGAAGCTTTCTTT. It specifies CASRSRTARGTEAFF. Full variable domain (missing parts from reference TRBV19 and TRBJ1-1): DGGITQSPKYLFRKEGQNVTLSCEQNLNHDAMYWYRQDPGQGLRLIYYSQIVNDFQKGDIAEGYSVSREKKESFPLTVTSAQKNPTAFYLCASRSRTARGTEAFFGQGTRLTVV.

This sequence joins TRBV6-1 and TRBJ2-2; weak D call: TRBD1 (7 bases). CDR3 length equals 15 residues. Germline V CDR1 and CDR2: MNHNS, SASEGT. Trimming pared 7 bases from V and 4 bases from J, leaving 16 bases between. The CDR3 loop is CASTRDRLGTGELFF. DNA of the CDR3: TGTGCCAGCACCCGGGACAGACTAGGCACCGGGGAGCTGTTTTTT.

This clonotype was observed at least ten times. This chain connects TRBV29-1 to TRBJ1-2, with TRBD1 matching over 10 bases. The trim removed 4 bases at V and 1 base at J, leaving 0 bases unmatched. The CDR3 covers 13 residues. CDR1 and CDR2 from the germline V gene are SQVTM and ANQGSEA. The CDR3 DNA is TGCAGCGTTGGGACAGGGGGTAACTATGGCTACACCTTC. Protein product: CSVGTGGNYGYTF.

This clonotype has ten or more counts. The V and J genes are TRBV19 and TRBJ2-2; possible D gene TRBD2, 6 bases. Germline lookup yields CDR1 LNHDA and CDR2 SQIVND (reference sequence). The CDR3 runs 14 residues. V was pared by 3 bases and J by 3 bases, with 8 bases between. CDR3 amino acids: CASSIIADTGELFF. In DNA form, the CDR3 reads TGTGCCAGTAGTATCATAGCGGACACCGGGGAGCTGTTTTTT.